The following is a T cell receptor (beta chain) sequence with its context. This entry comes from a study of shared clonotypes between healthy human individuals. Terminally differentiated effector memory CD45RA+ cells were left out of the naive CD8 fraction, which was CD45RO-negative and positively selected for CCR7. The assay was immunoSEQ multiplex PCR, and TCRdb's table has in-frame clones only and misses some. The sample lists hundreds of thousands of clones, 92% occurring once. CDR1 is SEHNR and CDR2 is FQNEAQ in the germline V gene (reference sequence). This CDR3 has 15 amino acids. V was shortened by 3 bases and J by 4 bases, with 15 bases between the two germline ends.

The source material was naive CD8+ T cells sorted from blood. This TCR came from a man younger than 40 in good health. The gene calls are TRBV7-9 and TRBJ2-5, with D perhaps being TRBD1 or TRBD2 (5 bases each). CDR3 protein: CASSLRDQGVETQYF. The CDR3 DNA follows: TGTGCCAGCAGCTTGCGTGATCAGGGAGTAGAGACCCAGTACTTC.